The T cell receptor beta chain described here comes from a study of blood T cell repertoires in COVID-19. Looking at the study overall: Acute and convalescent COVID-19 specimens originated in the United States, Italy and Spain. T cells, B-cell-depleted T cells, or PBMCs supplied cDNA or gDNA.

Clones were read by immunoSEQ multiplex PCR, and TCRdb kept only the in-frame ones, dropping some. The table lists some 240,000 clones, 80% to 90% of them singletons. Enrolment of Seattle patients took place during active infection, and they were followed longitudinally. The germline V gene encodes CDR1 MNHEY and CDR2 SVGAGI. J gave up 6 bases and V 7 bases, and 11 bases lay outside the gene matches. The CDR3 spans 15 residues. The source is a woman in her 70s with COVID-19, enrolled during active disease. The chain links TRBV6-5 to TRBJ2-7; 11 bases are shared with TRBD1. Sequences were obtained from peripheral blood. CDR3: CASTRDRDRGTEQYF. In nucleotides, the CDR3 is TGTGCCAGCACCCGAGACCGGGACAGGGGGACCGAGCAGTACTTC.